This T cell receptor beta chain originates from a study of cytomegalovirus exposure and HLA in healthy donors (dated 2017 in TCRdb). Context from the whole study: An earlier analysis of approximately 640 of the donors reported 276 Gb of sequence data and some 120 million unique TCR beta sequences from about 200 million T cells. Among roughly 400 genotyped donors of the cohort, an average of roughly 240,000 unique TCR beta nucleotide sequences were sequenced per donor, roughly 18% of them non-productive. An early release that covered some 630 HLA-typed donors contained 250 to 350 gigabases of sequencing data and about 84 million unique TCR sequences. All discovery cohort repertoires had been generated on a single sequencing platform. Typing coverage differed by locus: A, B, C, DRB1 and DQB1 were typed in roughly 620-630 donors, DQA1 in about 510, DPA1 in 600 to 610, and DPB1 in 450 to 490. Along with the roughly 670-subject first cohort, a separate validation cohort of over a hundred different subjects was used. In an earlier analysis of 500 to 650 of the donors, high-throughput TCR beta sequencing was used to judge whether each TCR beta V gene segment behaved as functional or pseudogenic. Class I and class II HLA loci were covered by the typing at four-digit resolution. The study used immunosequencing to profile the T cell repertoires of 666 subjects and linked those repertoires to cytomegalovirus serostatus. About five DR-DQ haplotypes were handled as single units for association and clustering because linkage in the cohort was strong. To study patterns of TCR occurrence, a later analysis re-analyzed previously published TCR beta repertoires from 650 to 750 donors and added high-resolution HLA genotyping. A later genetic analysis took genome-wide SNP genotypes for 398 of the 666 donors and used that subset as a discovery cohort. The aim of the study was to test whether cataloging public T cell receptors could identify signatures of past pathogen exposure. The study combined high-throughput TCR immunosequencing, statistical association of individual TCRs with disease status, and machine learning to predict cytomegalovirus infection status. Among the roughly 400 genotyped donors, about 85% belonged to the genetic ancestry cluster associated with self-reported Caucasian donors. The later analysis used no new phenotypic data to find candidate immune exposures, relying instead on TCR beta sequences and their occurrence across donors. Donor age, sex, ethnicity and CMV serostatus were compiled alongside the repertoire data. Points the paper makes about the study in general: A later analysis found that HLA-associated TCR beta chains were more clonally expanded and had lower generation probabilities than equally common non-associated chains. The cohort was sequenced for TCR beta chains only, and without alpha or paired-chain data the features that could be detected were limited. Correlated functional status among segregating V segments might reflect linkage disequilibrium, but an unknown experimental factor could not be ruled out. The only immune exposure information available for the cohort was CMV serostatus. An earlier analysis of approximately 540 of the donors showed that most TCR beta V segments appeared in productive rearrangements either about 87% or about 30% of the time, which broadly matched IMGT annotations. A later genetic analysis associated a missense DCLRE1C variant with V-gene and J-gene trimming of TCR beta chains, and an independent cohort replicated the association. In a later analysis, several top co-occurrence clusters were reported to appear linked to parvovirus B19, influenza, CMV and Epstein-Barr virus. Strong co-occurrence of HLA alleles, especially DR and DQ, made assigning TCR associations to individual alleles difficult. In vitro tests confirmed that three of the cytomegalovirus-associated TCR beta chains recognize cytomegalovirus antigens. Most TCR sequences were observed very rarely across donors, whereas some public TCRs were present in many individuals. A further reported finding was that TCR beta sequences accurately predicted the HLA-A and HLA-B alleles for most subjects in the first cohort. In both the original and validation cohorts, the classifier was reported to diagnose cytomegalovirus status with high specificity and sensitivity. In a later analysis, the rate of TCR association differed among HLA loci, with DRB1 alleles having the most associated TCRs and HLA-C alleles having the fewest. In a later genetic analysis, fewer N-insertions in productive TCRs were reported among donors in an Asian-associated ancestry cluster than the approximately 710-donor mean. In the study, approximately 160 TCR beta chains were listed as associated with cytomegalovirus. The authors suggested that the approach could potentially be extended to other disease states and immunological phenotypes. A cluster of highly shared sequence variants was judged likely to represent a technical artifact of the sequencing pipeline. Because HLA typing was missing for some donors at each locus, association tests included only the typed subset. A later analysis found that most CMV-associated TCR beta chains appeared HLA-restricted, with HLA associations seemingly driven largely by CMV exposure. The earlier analysis of approximately 560 of the donors excluded roughly 16 rarely observed V segments, including chromosome 9 orphons, because counts were too low. The presence/absence analyses assumed that sequencing depth was roughly uniform across donors, and that assumption may not be true. In a later analysis, about 17,000 TCR beta sequences were associated with specific HLA alleles at a false discovery rate of 0.05.

About this clone itself: Its antigen is currently not known.

Library construction relied on the immunoSEQ multiplex PCR assay. The multiplex PCR relied on a mix of 60 forward primers for TCR Vbeta segments and 13 reverse primers for TCR Jbeta segments. The CDR3 region of rearranged TCR beta genes was amplified from genomic DNA with a multiplex PCR assay. Amplified TCR beta libraries were sequenced as 87-base-pair reads on the Illumina HiSeq System. Per the original workflow: In a later analysis, some 80 million unique TCR beta chains were counted across the roughly 700 repertoires, and roughly 9.9 million of these chains were shared by at least two donors. To remove PCR and sequencing errors, raw reads were error-corrected and collapsed into unique sequences using a nearest-neighbor algorithm that merged closely related sequences. V, D and J gene segments were assigned by aligning CDR3 sequences to IMGT reference sequences. For a sequence to be retained, a match of at least six nucleotides to both a V gene segment and a J gene segment was required. A rearrangement was called productive if the CDR3 had no stop codons and remained in frame with V and J, and every other rearrangement was called non-productive. Following IMGT convention, CDR3 was defined as the stretch from the second conserved V-encoded cysteine up to the conserved J-encoded phenylalanine. In an earlier analysis of around 600 of the donors, sequences lacking an unambiguous match to a single V gene segment were excluded. In an earlier analysis of 587 of the donors, V segments were called functional above 56.7% productive rearrangements and were called segregating when the between-donor standard deviation exceeded 5%. A statistical classification framework was developed to diagnose cytomegalovirus status using the catalog of TCR beta chain sequences. In a later analysis, V and J genes were assigned by comparing TCR nucleotide sequences against IMGT/GENE-DB human TR gene sequences. A later analysis assigned CDR3 sequences and most-parsimonious VDJ recombination scenarios with the TCRdist pipeline. In a later analysis, each TCR beta chain was defined by its CDR3 amino acid sequence together with its V-gene family, and reads lacking a unique V-gene family were excluded. In a later analysis, some 600 highly shared, low-generation-probability nucleotide sequences were removed to address suspected cross-contamination and a sequencing artifact. In a later analysis, a clonal expansion index was calculated for each public chain from normalized within-repertoire ranks of inferred template counts. Generation probabilities in a later analysis came from a VDJ recombination model fitted to out-of-frame rearrangements, and those results were checked against IGoR. Hypergeometric tests were used in a later analysis to score TCR-TCR, TCR-HLA and TCR-CMV co-occurrence, with a repertoire-size bias correction applied to the TCR pairs. A later analysis estimated false discovery rates by permuting HLA or CMV assignments 20 times. In a later analysis, co-occurring TCRs were grouped using DBSCAN, and TCRdist sequence similarity was added for clustering within HLA-allele-positive subsets. Repertoires with fewer than 30,000 or more than 120,000 public chains were left out of co-occurrence clustering, as were five repertoires with anomalous nucleotide sharing. In its TCRdb copy, this immuneACCESS table keeps in-frame sequences only and misses some clones. Where compared with another copy, unresolved V genes explain less than half of these, and the others have no known cause. V, J and clone size reflect that table, while D and trimming were determined from the DNA. The sample's records list 200,000 to 250,000 clones. The ten largest clones take up about 1.1% of the sample.

The cohort comprised 710 or so healthy bone marrow donors. All cohort members were sampled while nominally healthy, although unrecorded immune exposures were likely present. The donor tested CMV seropositive, placing the donor among the 310 or so seropositive members of the cohort. Every donor gave a peripheral blood sample, and the peripheral blood mononuclear cells from that sample were used for TCR beta sequencing. The Qiagen DNeasy Blood Extraction Kit was used to extract genomic DNA from the blood cell samples. The origin of this receptor is a girl aged 2-10 years in good health and CMV-seropositive. The sequencing sample was made of PBMCs.

The DNA sequence is TGTGCCAGCGGCGGGTCTAGCAGCACAGATACGCAGTATTTT. Its protein reads: CASGGSSSTDTQYF. This sequence uses TRBV2 and TRBJ2-3; the D gene is perhaps TRBD2, on 5 matching bases. Trimming removed 8 bases from V and 0 bases from J, leaving 12 bases between the germline ends. From the germline V gene, CDR1 is SNHLY and CDR2 is FYNNEI. The CDR3 sequence holds 14 residues, the cysteine and phenylalanine included. The entry retains the CDR3 DNA only, 42 bases that are in frame from base 1. The full variable domain, completed from the reference TRBV2 and TRBJ2-3 proteins outside the CDR3, reads EPEVTQTPSHQVTQMGQEVILRCVPISNHLYFYWYRQILGQKVEFLVSFYNNEISEKSEIFDDQFSVERPDGSNFTLKIRSTKLEDSAMYFCASGGSSSTDTQYFGPGTRLTVL.